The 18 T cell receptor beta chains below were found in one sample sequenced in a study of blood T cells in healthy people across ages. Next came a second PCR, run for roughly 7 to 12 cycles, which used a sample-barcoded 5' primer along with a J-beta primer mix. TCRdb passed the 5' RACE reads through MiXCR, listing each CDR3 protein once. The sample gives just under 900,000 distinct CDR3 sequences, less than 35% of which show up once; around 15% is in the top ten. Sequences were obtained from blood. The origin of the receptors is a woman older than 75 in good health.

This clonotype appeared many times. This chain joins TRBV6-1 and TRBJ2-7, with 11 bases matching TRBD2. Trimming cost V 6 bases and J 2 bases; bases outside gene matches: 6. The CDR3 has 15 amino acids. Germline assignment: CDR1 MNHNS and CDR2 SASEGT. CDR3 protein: CASRIASGGPYEQYF. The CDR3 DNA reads TGTGCCAGCAGGATCGCTAGCGGGGGGCCCTACGAGCAGTACTTC.

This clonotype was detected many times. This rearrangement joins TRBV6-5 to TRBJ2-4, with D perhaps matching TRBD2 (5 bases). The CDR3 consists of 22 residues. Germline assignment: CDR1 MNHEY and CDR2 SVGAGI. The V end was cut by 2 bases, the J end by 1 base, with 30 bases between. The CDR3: CASSYPGGTETKGDSAKNIQYF. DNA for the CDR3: TGTGCCAGCAGTTACCCTGGAGGTACGGAGACGAAGGGAGACTCGGCCAAAAACATTCAGTACTTC.

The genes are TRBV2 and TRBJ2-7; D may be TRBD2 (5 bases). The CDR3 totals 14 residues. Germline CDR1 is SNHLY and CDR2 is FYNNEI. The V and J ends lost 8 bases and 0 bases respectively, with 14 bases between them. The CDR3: CASHRTGSSYEQYF. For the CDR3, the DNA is TGTGCCAGCCACCGGACTGGGAGCTCCTACGAGCAGTACTTC. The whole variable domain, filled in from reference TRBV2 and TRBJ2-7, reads EPEVTQTPSHQVTQMGQEVILRCVPISNHLYFYWYRQILGQKVEFLVSFYNNEISEKSEIFDDQFSVERPDGSNFTLKIRSTKLEDSAMYFCASHRTGSSYEQYFGPGTRLTVT.

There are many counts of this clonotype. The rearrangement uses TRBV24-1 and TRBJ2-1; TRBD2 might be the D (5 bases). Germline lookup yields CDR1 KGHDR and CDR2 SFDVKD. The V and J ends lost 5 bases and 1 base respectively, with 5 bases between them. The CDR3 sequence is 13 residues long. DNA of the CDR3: TGTGCCACCAGTGCGGGGTCCTACAATGAGCAGTTCTTC. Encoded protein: CATSAGSYNEQFF.

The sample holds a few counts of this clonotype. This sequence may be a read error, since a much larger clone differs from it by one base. CDR3 nucleotides: TGTGCCAGCGGCTTCCCCTCGGGACAGGGGAGGGAGACCCAGTACTTC. Translating gives CASGFPSGQGRETQYF. V usage is TRBV7-9 and J usage is TRBJ2-5; 10 nucleotides line up with TRBD1. CDR3 size: 16 residues. The germline V gene encodes CDR1 SEHNR and CDR2 FQNEAQ (reference sequence).

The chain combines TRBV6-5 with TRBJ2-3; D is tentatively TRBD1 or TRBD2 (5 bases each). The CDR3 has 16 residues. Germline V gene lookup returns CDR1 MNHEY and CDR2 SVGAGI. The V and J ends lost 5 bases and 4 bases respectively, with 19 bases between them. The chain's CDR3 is CASSPRDLISPDTQYF. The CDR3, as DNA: TGTGCCAGCAGTCCCCGGGACCTCATTTCACCAGATACGCAGTATTTT.

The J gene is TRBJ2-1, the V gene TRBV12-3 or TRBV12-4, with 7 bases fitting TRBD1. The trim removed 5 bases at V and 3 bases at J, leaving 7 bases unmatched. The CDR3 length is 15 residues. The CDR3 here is CASSLTGDNYNEQFF. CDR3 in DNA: TGTGCCAGCAGTCTTACAGGGGACAACTACAATGAGCAGTTCTTC.

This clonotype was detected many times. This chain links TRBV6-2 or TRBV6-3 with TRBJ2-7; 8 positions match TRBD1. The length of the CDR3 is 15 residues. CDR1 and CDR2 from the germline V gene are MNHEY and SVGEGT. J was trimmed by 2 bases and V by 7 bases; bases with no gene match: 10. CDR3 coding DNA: TGTGCCAGCAAAACCGGGACAGGCCTGACCTACGAGCAGTACTTC. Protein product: CASKTGTGLTYEQYF.

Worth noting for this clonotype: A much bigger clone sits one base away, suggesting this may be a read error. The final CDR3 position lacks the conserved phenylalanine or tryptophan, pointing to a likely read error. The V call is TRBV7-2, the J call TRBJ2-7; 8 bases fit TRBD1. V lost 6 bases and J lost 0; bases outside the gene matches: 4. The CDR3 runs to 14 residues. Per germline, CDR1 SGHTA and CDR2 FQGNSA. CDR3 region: CASRIDRGSYEQYL. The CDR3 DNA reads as TGTGCCAGCAGGATCGACAGGGGCTCCTACGAGCAGTACCTC.

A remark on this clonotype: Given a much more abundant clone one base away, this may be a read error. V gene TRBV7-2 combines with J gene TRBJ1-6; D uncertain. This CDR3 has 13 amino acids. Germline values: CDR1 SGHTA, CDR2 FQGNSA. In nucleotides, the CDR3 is TGTGCCAGCAGCTCCCTCCAGGAATCACCCCCCCACTTT. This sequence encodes CASSSLQESPPHF.

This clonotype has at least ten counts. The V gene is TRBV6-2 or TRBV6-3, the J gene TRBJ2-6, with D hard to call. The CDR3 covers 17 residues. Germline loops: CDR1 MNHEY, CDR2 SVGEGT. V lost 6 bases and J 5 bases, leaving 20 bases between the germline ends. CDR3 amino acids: CASRWRATTGWANVLTF. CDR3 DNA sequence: TGTGCCAGCAGATGGAGAGCAACGACTGGCTGGGCCAACGTCCTGACTTTC.

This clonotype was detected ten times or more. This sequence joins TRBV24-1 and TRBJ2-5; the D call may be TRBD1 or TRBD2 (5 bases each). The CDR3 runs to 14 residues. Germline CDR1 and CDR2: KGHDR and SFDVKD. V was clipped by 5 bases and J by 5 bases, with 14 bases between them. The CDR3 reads CATSGPGSSETQYF. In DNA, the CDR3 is TGTGCCACCAGTGGACCAGGGAGTTCTGAGACCCAGTACTTC.

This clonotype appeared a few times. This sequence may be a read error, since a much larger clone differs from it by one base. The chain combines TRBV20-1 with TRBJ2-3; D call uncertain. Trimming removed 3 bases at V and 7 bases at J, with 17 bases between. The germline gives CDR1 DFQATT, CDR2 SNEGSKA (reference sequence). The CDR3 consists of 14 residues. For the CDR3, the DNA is TGCAGTGCTAGGAAGGACGGTCGTGGAAATACGCAGTATTTT. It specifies CSARKDGRGNTQYF.

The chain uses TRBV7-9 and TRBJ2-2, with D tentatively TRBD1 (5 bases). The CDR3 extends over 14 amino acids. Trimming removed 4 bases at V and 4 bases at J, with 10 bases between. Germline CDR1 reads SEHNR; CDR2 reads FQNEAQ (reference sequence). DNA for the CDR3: TGTGCCAGCAGCTCTTCGACAGTCACCGGGGAGCTGTTTTTT. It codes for CASSSSTVTGELFF. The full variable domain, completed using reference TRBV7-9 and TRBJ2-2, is DTGVSQNPRHKITKRGQNVTFRCDPISEHNRLYWYRQTLGQGPEFLTYFQNEAQLEKSRLLSDRFSAERPKGSFSTLEIQRTEQGDSAMYLCASSSSTVTGELFFGEGSRLTVL.

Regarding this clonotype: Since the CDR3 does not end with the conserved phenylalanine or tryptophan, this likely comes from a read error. CDR3: CASSPSTGTFQETQYN. CDR3 DNA: TGCGCCAGCAGCCCGAGTACAGGAACTTTCCAAGAGACCCAGTACAAC. The genes are TRBV5-1 and TRBJ2-5; TRBD1 is a possible D gene (5 bases). There are 16 residues in the CDR3. V was cut by 4 bases and J by 1 base, with 17 bases left in between. Looked up from germline, CDR1 is SGHRS and CDR2 is YFSETQ.

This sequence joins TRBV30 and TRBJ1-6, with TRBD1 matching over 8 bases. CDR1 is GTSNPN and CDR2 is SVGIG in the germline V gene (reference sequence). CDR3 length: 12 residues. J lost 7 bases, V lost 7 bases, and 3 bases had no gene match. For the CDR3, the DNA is TGTGCCTCGGACAGGGTAAATTCACCCCTCCACTTT. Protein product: CASDRVNSPLHF.

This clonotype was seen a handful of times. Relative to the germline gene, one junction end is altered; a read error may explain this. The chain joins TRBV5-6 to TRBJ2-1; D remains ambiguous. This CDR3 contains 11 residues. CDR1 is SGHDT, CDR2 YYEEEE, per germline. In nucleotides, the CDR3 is TGCGCCAGCAGCTTGAAAGAGACCCAGTTCTTC. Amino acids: CASSLKETQFF.

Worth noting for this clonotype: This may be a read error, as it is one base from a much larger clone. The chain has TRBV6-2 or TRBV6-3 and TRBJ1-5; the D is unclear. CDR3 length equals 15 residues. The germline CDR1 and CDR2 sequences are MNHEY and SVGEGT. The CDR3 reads CACSYRGHSNQPQHF. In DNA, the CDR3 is TGTGCCTGCAGTTACAGAGGGCACAGCAATCAGCCCCAGCATTTT.